These 30 T cell receptor beta chains originate from one sample sequenced in a study of neoadjuvant nivolumab and ipilimumab in lung cancer (dated by TCRdb to between 2020 and 2021). Library preparation employed the immunoSEQ multiplex PCR assay. This immuneACCESS table, as held by TCRdb, lists in-frame sequences with V and J called but not all clones. Of the missing ones, under half trace to an unresolved V gene in checked studies; the others have no known cause. Here the sample has about 7,700 clones; approximately 88% occur a single time. The ten largest make up roughly 2.3% of the sample. The meaning of the sample's time point label: at surgical resection after neoadjuvant nivolumab +/- ipilimumab. This sample comprised tumor tissue, obtained after neoadjuvant nivolumab, alone or with ipilimumab, at or shortly before surgery. These receptors originate from an adult with non-small cell lung cancer. Some clones in this sample may be carry-over from other donors' samples.

The gene calls are TRBV5-1 and TRBJ2-5; 11 bases fit TRBD2. V lost 3 bases and J lost 5; bases outside the gene matches: 12. The CDR3 extends over 17 amino acids. Germline CDR1 and CDR2: SGHRS and YFSETQ. The CDR3 is CASSYTGTSGPRETQYF. In nucleotides, the CDR3 is TGCGCCAGCAGCTACACCGGGACTAGCGGCCCCAGGGAGACCCAGTACTTC.

This sequence joins TRBV11-1 and TRBJ1-3, with D unresolved. The ends were cut back, 2 bases at V and 3 bases at J, with 8 bases in the middle. Germline CDR1 and CDR2: SGHAT and FQDESV (reference sequence). The CDR3 covers 14 residues. The CDR3 nucleotides are TGTGCCAGCAGCTTATCAACCGTTGGAAACACCATATATTTT. It specifies CASSLSTVGNTIYF.

The chain carries TRBV5-1 and TRBJ2-7, with TRBD2 matching over 9 bases. V dropped 6 bases and J dropped 13; count of bases not matched to a gene: 29. Germline V lookup: CDR1 SGHRS, CDR2 YFSETQ. The CDR3 loop spans 18 amino acids. CDR3 residues: CASKNPRATGTSRLRLYF. The CDR3 nucleotides are TGCGCCAGCAAAAATCCCCGGGCGACCGGGACTAGCAGACTCCGGCTTTACTTC.

V and J are TRBV5-6 and TRBJ2-3, with D perhaps TRBD2 (5 bases). V was pared by 3 bases and J by 3 bases, with 17 bases between. Germline values: CDR1 SGHDT, CDR2 YYEEEE. CDR3 size: 16 residues. This CDR3 is CASSSRASSKTDTQYF. DNA for the CDR3: TGTGCCAGCAGCTCGCGGGCTTCCTCGAAGACAGATACGCAGTATTTT.

The CDR3 DNA sequence: TGTGCCAGCAGCTTAGCCCCTCCGGACAGGCCCCCCTATGGCTACACCTTC. This encodes CASSLAPPDRPPYGYTF. The rearrangement links TRBV11-3 to TRBJ1-2; TRBD1 agrees at 7 bases. Losses at the gene ends were 1 base for V and 4 bases for J; bases not matched to a gene: 12. There are 17 residues in the CDR3. Germline V gene lookup returns CDR1 SGHNT and CDR2 YENEEA.

V and J are TRBV27 and TRBJ2-1; a weak D match, TRBD1 (6 bases). From germline, CDR1 is MNHEY and CDR2 SMNVEV (reference sequence). The CDR3 has 13 amino acids. V was clipped by 2 bases and J by 8 bases, with 10 bases between them. The CDR3 DNA follows: TGTGCCAGCAGTTTAAGAGGGGGTGATGAGCAGTTCTTC. Its protein product is CASSLRGGDEQFF.

The chain couples TRBV6-1 to TRBJ1-2, with 9 bases identical to TRBD1. Looked up from germline, CDR1 is MNHNS and CDR2 is SASEGT. Trimming at V came to 4 bases and at J to 5 bases, leaving 5 bases not matched to a gene. The CDR3 contains 14 residues. CDR3 nucleotides: TGTGCCAGCAGTGCGGGGACAGGGCGGTATGGCTACACCTTC. It specifies CASSAGTGRYGYTF.

The chain recombines TRBV5-6 with TRBJ1-5; D gene unclear. The CDR3 is 14 amino acids. Trimming left V 1 base short and J 7 bases short, with 12 bases between. The germline CDR1 and CDR2 sequences are SGHDT and YYEEEE. CDR3 DNA sequence: TGTGCCAGCAGCTTGAGGTGGCCAGAACAGCCCCAGCATTTT. Its translation is CASSLRWPEQPQHF. Full variable domain (missing parts from reference TRBV5-6 and TRBJ1-5): DAGVTQSPTHLIKTRGQQVTLRCSPKSGHDTVSWYQQALGQGPQFIFQYYEEEERQRGNFPDRFSGHQFPNYSSELNVNALLLGDSALYLCASSLRWPEQPQHFGDGTRLSIL.

This chain links TRBV18 with TRBJ2-2; 9 bases are shared with TRBD1. V lost 6 bases and J lost 4; bases outside the gene matches: 6. Germline assignment: CDR1 KGHSH and CDR2 LQKENI. This CDR3 region has 15 residues. The CDR3 here is CASSRDRVGTGELFF. The CDR3 DNA reads TGTGCCAGCTCTCGGGACAGGGTCGGCACCGGGGAGCTGTTTTTT.

This chain uses TRBV5-6 with TRBJ2-4; D perhaps matches TRBD1 (5 bases). The CDR3 has 15 residues. The V gene lost 5 bases and the J gene lost 0 bases, with 12 bases spanning the gap. Germline CDR1 is SGHDT and CDR2 is YYEEEE. The CDR3 DNA follows: TGTGCCAGCAGTACAGGCGAGCTAGCCAAAAACATTCAGTACTTC. This sequence encodes CASSTGELAKNIQYF. Based on the CDR3 plus reference TRBV5-6 and TRBJ2-4, the full variable domain is DAGVTQSPTHLIKTRGQQVTLRCSPKSGHDTVSWYQQALGQGPQFIFQYYEEEERQRGNFPDRFSGHQFPNYSSELNVNALLLGDSALYLCASSTGELAKNIQYFGAGTRLSVL.

The V gene is TRBV7-8, the J gene TRBJ2-7, with 12 bases lining up with TRBD2. The CDR3 extends over 15 amino acids. The germline V gene has CDR1 SGHVS and CDR2 FQNEAQ. V lost 5 bases to trimming and J lost 2 bases; unmatched junction nucleotides: 4. Here the CDR3 reads CASSPPSGRAYEQYF. The CDR3 nucleotides read TGTGCCAGCAGCCCCCCTAGCGGGAGGGCCTACGAGCAGTACTTC.

The genes are TRBV29-1 and TRBJ1-2, with a weak D call TRBD1 (6 bases). V was pared by 3 bases and J by 8 bases, with 16 bases between. This CDR3 contains 13 residues. Germline V lookup: CDR1 SQVTM, CDR2 ANQGSEA. The CDR3 nucleotides read TGCAGCGTTGACCCAGGGGCTTTAGGGGGCTACACCTTC. Amino acids: CSVDPGALGGYTF. Supplemented by reference TRBV29-1 and TRBJ1-2, the full variable domain reads SAVISQKPSRDICQRGTSLTIQCQVDSQVTMMFWYRQQPGQSLTLIATANQGSEATYESGFVIDKFPISRPNLTFSTLTVSNMSPEDSSIYLCSVDPGALGGYTFGSGTRLTVV.

V and J are TRBV4-2 and TRBJ2-1, with D possibly TRBD2 on 5 matching bases. V lost 0 bases, J lost 10 bases, and 19 bases lay in between. There are 16 residues in the CDR3. Germline lookup yields CDR1 LGHNA and CDR2 YNFKEQ. CDR3 sequence: CASSQDLSALVWEQFF. Here the CDR3 DNA reads TGTGCCAGCAGCCAAGATCTTAGCGCGCTAGTCTGGGAGCAGTTCTTC.

The rearrangement uses TRBV14 and TRBJ1-2, with a weak D call TRBD1 (5 bases). This CDR3 is built from 16 residues. CDR1 is SGHDN and CDR2 is FVKESK in the germline V gene. The germline V and J ends were trimmed by 2 bases and 1 base, with 14 bases remaining between them. The CDR3 here is CASSQWGTDSNYGYTF. CDR3 DNA sequence: TGTGCCAGCAGCCAATGGGGCACAGACAGTAACTATGGCTACACCTTC.

The chain links TRBV5-6 to TRBJ1-1; 11 bases align to TRBD1. The CDR3 sequence is 16 residues long. Trimming took 4 bases from V and 1 from J; bases not matched to a gene: 6. CDR1 SGHDT and CDR2 YYEEEE come from the germline V gene. The chain's CDR3 is CASSLGTGGTNTEAFF. CDR3 sequence (DNA): TGTGCCAGCAGCCTTGGGACAGGGGGGACGAACACTGAAGCTTTCTTT.

This clone was recorded once. CDR3 in DNA: TGTGCCAGCAGCCACTACAGGGGGCTTTACAATGAGCAGTTCTTC. Its translation is CASSHYRGLYNEQFF. V usage is TRBV11-2 and J usage is TRBJ2-1; TRBD1 aligns across 9 bases. With 5 bases clipped from V and 4 bases from J, the junction kept 6 bases outside the gene matches. In germline, CDR1 is SGHAT, CDR2 FQNNGV. The CDR3 extends over 15 amino acids.

The J gene is TRBJ1-5, the V gene TRBV30; D gene ambiguous. Between the trimmed V and J ends, which lost 3 bases and 0 bases, there was a span of 6 bases. This CDR3 spans 13 amino acids. Germline CDR1 and CDR2: GTSNPN and SVGIG (reference sequence). CDR3 sequence (DNA): TGTGCCTGGAGCACTTCTAGCAATCAGCCCCAGCATTTT. It specifies CAWSTSSNQPQHF.

This chain's CDR3 is CSANQGVEQYF. CDR3 DNA sequence: TGCAGTGCTAATCAAGGGGTCGAGCAGTACTTC. V and J are TRBV20-1 and TRBJ2-7; perhaps TRBD1 as D (5 bases). Germline-derived CDR1 and CDR2 are DFQATT and SNEGSKA (reference sequence). CDR3 length: 11 residues. Between the trimmed V and J ends, which lost 4 bases and 6 bases, there was a span of 10 bases.

This sequence joins TRBV2 and TRBJ2-7; D might be TRBD2 (6 bases). Germline lookup yields CDR1 SNHLY and CDR2 FYNNEI. V lost 10 bases, J lost 0 bases, and 13 bases lay in between. The CDR3 length is 13 residues. Written as DNA, the CDR3 is TGTGCCAAAAGAGCGCGGGACTCCTACGAGCAGTACTTC. Translating it yields CAKRARDSYEQYF.

The chain is built from TRBV18 and TRBJ1-5, with D possibly TRBD1 on 6 matching bases. The CDR3 runs 15 residues. Germline lookup yields CDR1 KGHSH and CDR2 LQKENI. V was shortened by 5 bases and J by 2 bases, with 13 bases between the two germline ends. CDR3 in amino acids: CASSATGYGNQPQHF. In DNA, the CDR3 is TGTGCCAGCTCAGCCACAGGGTATGGCAATCAGCCCCAGCATTTT.

The chain uses TRBV9 and TRBJ1-1, with a weak D call TRBD1 (6 bases). This CDR3 is 14 amino acids long. The germline gives CDR1 SGDLS, CDR2 YYNGEE. Trimming stripped 0 bases from V and 5 bases from J, with 11 bases between. The chain's CDR3 is CASSVAGGRTEAFF. CDR3 bases: TGTGCCAGCAGCGTAGCGGGGGGGCGGACTGAAGCTTTCTTT.

This chain uses TRBV5-8 with TRBJ1-4; D is perhaps TRBD1 (6 bases). The CDR3 contains 14 residues. V lost 4 bases, J lost 8 bases, and 15 bases lay in between. Germline-derived CDR1 and CDR2 are SGHTS and YDEGEE. In DNA, the CDR3 is TGTGCCAGCAGCCGCACAGGGTTTGTGGAAAAACTGTTTTTT. Residues: CASSRTGFVEKLFF. Drawing the rest from reference TRBV5-8 and TRBJ1-4, the complete variable domain is EAGVTQSPTHLIKTRGQQATLRCSPISGHTSVYWYQQALGLGLQFLLWYDEGEERNRGNFPPRFSGRQFPNYSSELNVNALELEDSALYLCASSRTGFVEKLFFGSGTQLSVL.

The chain couples TRBV30 to TRBJ2-1; D uncertain. The CDR3 consists of 14 residues. Per the germline V gene, CDR1 is GTSNPN and CDR2 is SVGIG (reference sequence). V lost 3 bases, J lost 0 bases, and 9 bases lay in between. CDR3: CAWRTASSYNEQFF. As DNA, the CDR3 is TGTGCCTGGAGGACCGCTAGCTCCTACAATGAGCAGTTCTTC.

The CDR3 DNA sequence: TGCGCCAGCAGCTTTATCGTGGAAGAGACCCAGTACTTC. It is translated as CASSFIVEETQYF. This chain connects TRBV5-1 to TRBJ2-5; D remains unclear. Germline CDR1 reads SGHRS; CDR2 reads YFSETQ. The CDR3 spans 13 residues. The germline V and J ends were trimmed by 2 bases and 3 bases, with 8 bases remaining between them.

The chain uses TRBV5-1 and TRBJ2-5; D might be TRBD2 (5 bases). This CDR3 is built from 14 residues. Germline CDR1 and CDR2: SGHRS and YFSETQ. V was pared by 3 bases and J by 5 bases, with 14 bases between. The CDR3 sequence: CASSSTTIGETQYF. The CDR3 DNA sequence: TGCGCCAGCAGCTCGACTACTATCGGGGAGACCCAGTACTTC.

This chain uses TRBV25-1 with TRBJ2-1; 8 positions agree with TRBD2. The CDR3 consists of 14 residues. Germline V gene data show CDR1 as MGHDK and CDR2 as SYGVNS. The J segment lost 3 bases and the V segment lost 8 bases, leaving 6 bases of the junction unmatched. The CDR3 DNA sequence: TGTGCCAGCGGTCCGGGACTAGGCTACAATGAGCAGTTCTTC. Amino acids: CASGPGLGYNEQFF.

The chain combines TRBV7-9 with TRBJ2-2; 8 bases map to TRBD1. The CDR3 length is 15 residues. Trimming removed 8 bases from V and 2 bases from J; junction bases left unmatched: 7. The germline V gene has CDR1 SEHNR and CDR2 FQNEAQ (reference sequence). The CDR3 nucleotides are TGTGCCAGCTTGGGGGGACAGGTCAACACCGGGGAGCTGTTTTTT. The encoded protein is CASLGGQVNTGELFF.

The count of this clone is one. The chain combines TRBV18 with TRBJ1-1; no reliable D call. This CDR3 spans 12 amino acids. Germline V gene lookup returns CDR1 KGHSH and CDR2 LQKENI. Deletions cut 2 bases from V and 3 bases from J, with 4 bases between. CDR3 sequence: CASSPGDTEAFF. The DNA of the CDR3 is TGTGCCAGCTCACCAGGGGACACTGAAGCTTTCTTT.

This chain links TRBV19 with TRBJ1-2; 10 bases match TRBD1. Germline CDR1 reads LNHDA; CDR2 reads SQIVND (reference sequence). J lost 0 bases, V lost 3 bases, and 10 bases had no gene match. This CDR3 spans 18 amino acids. The chain's CDR3 is CASSIARQGAHTNYGYTF. In nucleotides, the CDR3 is TGTGCCAGTAGTATCGCCCGACAGGGGGCACATACTAACTATGGCTACACCTTC.

The rearrangement uses TRBV18 and TRBJ2-3; D call uncertain. Germline V gene data show CDR1 as KGHSH and CDR2 as LQKENI. The CDR3 contains 12 residues. V shed 7 bases and J shed 0 bases, with 5 bases lying between them. CDR3 DNA sequence: TGTGCCAGCTTAGGCAGCACAGATACGCAGTATTTT. This encodes CASLGSTDTQYF.